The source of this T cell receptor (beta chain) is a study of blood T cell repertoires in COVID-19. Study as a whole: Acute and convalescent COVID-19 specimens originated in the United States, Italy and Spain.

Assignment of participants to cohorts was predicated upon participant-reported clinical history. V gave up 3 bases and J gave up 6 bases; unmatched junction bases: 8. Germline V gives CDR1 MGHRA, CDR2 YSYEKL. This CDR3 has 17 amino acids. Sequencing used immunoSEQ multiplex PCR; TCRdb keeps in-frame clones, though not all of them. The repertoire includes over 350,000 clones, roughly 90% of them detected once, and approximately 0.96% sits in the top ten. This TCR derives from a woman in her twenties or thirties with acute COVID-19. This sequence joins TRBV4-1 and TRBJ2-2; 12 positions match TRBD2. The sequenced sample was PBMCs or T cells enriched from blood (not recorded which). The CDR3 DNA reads TGCGCCAGCAGCCAGGAAGGTCTAGCGGGGGGGCCCGGGGAGCTGTTTTTT. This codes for CASSQEGLAGGPGELFF.